The entry below gives a single TCR beta chain sequence along with its context. These data come from a study of blood T cell repertoires in COVID-19. Study details: Sites across the United States, Italy and Spain contributed samples from acute and convalescent COVID-19. Sources were T cells, B-cell-depleted T cells, or PBMCs; the material itself was cDNA or gDNA.

Germline V CDR1 and CDR2: SGHVS, FQNEAQ. V lost 4 bases and J lost 5; bases outside the gene matches: 14. CDR3 size: 17 residues. Sequencing was performed with immunoSEQ multiplex PCR; in TCRdb, only in-frame clones are kept and a portion is missing. The sample includes about 290,000 clones, about 89% seen only once; the top ten take approximately 1.5%. This TCR was sampled from a woman in her thirties or forties who had recovered from COVID-19. J is TRBJ1-1 and V is TRBV7-8, with TRBD1 identical over 9 bases. The sample was PBMCs or T cells enriched from blood (not recorded which). CDR3 amino acids: CASSSQRGQGRSTEAFF. CDR3 nucleotide sequence: TGTGCCAGCAGCTCCCAACGGGGACAGGGTAGATCGACTGAAGCTTTCTTT.